This TCR beta chain was found in a study of T-cell memory formation after mild COVID-19. Regarding the study as a whole: Later expanders leaned CD4+, whereas clones that contracted between day 15 and 85 were balanced CD4/CD8. Most CD4+ clones that shrank were in CM and EM, while CD8+ ones turned up in EMRA.

This clonotype was counted ten times or more. The target antigen is unknown. CDR3 length: 13 residues. Germline V gene sequence: CDR1 SGHTA, CDR2 FQGNSA. Trimming removed 5 bases at V and 0 bases at J, with 5 bases between. Researchers used 5'RACE with constant-segment primers to make TCR alpha and TCR beta cDNA libraries that carry sample barcodes and UMIs. TCRdb processed the 5' RACE reads anew with MiXCR; each CDR3 protein has one entry. Found here are 350,000 to 500,000 distinct CDR3 sequences, roughly 18% of them singletons; the top ten hold approximately 21%. V usage is TRBV7-2 and J usage is TRBJ1-3, with D uncertain. The sequencing input was PBMCs or a T cell subset sorted from them (not recorded which). This clonotype originated in a man between 18 and 29 years old who had mild COVID-19 (a few samples of this study predate the infection). Cell type and time point are not known. CDR3 region: CASSLYSGNTIYF. The CDR3 bases are TGTGCCAGCAGCCTGTACTCTGGAAACACCATATATTTT.